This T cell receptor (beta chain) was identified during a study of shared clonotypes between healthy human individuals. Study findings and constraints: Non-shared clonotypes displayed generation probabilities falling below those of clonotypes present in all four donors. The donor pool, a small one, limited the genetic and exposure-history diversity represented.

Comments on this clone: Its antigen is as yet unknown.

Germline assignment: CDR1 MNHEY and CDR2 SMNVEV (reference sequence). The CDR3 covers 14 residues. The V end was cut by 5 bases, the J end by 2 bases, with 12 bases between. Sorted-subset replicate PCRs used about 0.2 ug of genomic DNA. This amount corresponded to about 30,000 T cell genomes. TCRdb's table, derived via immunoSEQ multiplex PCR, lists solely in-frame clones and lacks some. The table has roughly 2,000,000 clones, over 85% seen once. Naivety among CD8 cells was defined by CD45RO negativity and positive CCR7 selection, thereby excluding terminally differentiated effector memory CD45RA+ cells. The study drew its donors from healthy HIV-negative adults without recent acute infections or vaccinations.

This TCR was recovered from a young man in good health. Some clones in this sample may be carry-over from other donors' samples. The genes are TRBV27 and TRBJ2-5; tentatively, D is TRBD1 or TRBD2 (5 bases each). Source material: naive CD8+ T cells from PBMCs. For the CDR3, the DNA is TGTGCCAGCAGTCCCGGGACGGGACAAGAGACCCAGTACTTC. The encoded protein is CASSPGTGQETQYF.